This T cell receptor beta chain was recovered during a study of T cell changes during pregnancy in multiple sclerosis. The V end was cut by 2 bases, the J end by 0 bases, with 8 bases between. The CDR3 totals 15 residues. CDR1 and CDR2 (germline): KGHSH, LQKENI. Clones were sequenced by immunoSEQ multiplex PCR, and TCRdb holds only the in-frame ones, with some missing. The sample lists 70,000 to 95,000 clones; 85% to 95% were seen once. The source of this sequence is a female donor with multiple sclerosis, enrolled in a pregnancy study. The chain combines TRBV18 with TRBJ1-5; D gene uncertain. Sequenced material: peripheral blood, taken in the third trimester of pregnancy. CDR3 sequence reads: CASSPAGNSNQPQHF. CDR3 nucleotides: TGTGCCAGCTCACCAGCGGGAAATAGCAATCAGCCCCAGCATTTT.